Given below is one T cell receptor (beta chain) in context. What it binds is not known. CFSE-dim autoproliferating and CFSE-high non-proliferating T cells from unstimulated culture were sequenced separately. Pooled replicate wells came from some 5x10^7 CFSE-labeled PBMCs cultured about seven days without stimulus. The PBMCs received about 0.51 uM CFSE and serum-free culture with no added stimuli. Assay: immunoSEQ multiplex PCR; the TCRdb copy retains only in-frame clones and omits some. The repertoire holds about 45,000 clones, with over 75% as singletons. The germline V and J ends were trimmed by 0 bases and 0 bases, with 5 bases remaining between them. The CDR3 loop spans 14 amino acids. In germline, CDR1 is SGDLS, CDR2 YYNGEE. This entry is derived from a study of memory B cells and T cells in multiple sclerosis. Study findings and constraints: Normalization was needed because clone-set size differences affected shared clonotype counts.

The TCR comes from a human donor with multiple sclerosis. The V and J genes are TRBV9 and TRBJ2-3; D is unclear. Specimen: PBMCs from blood kept in culture. The CDR3 spells CASSVAASTDTQYF. The DNA of the CDR3 is TGTGCCAGCAGCGTAGCAGCTAGCACAGATACGCAGTATTTT.